The rows below give T cell receptor beta chains drawn from one sample of a study of T cell responses to AZD1222 COVID-19 vaccine. Sequencing was performed with immunoSEQ multiplex PCR; in TCRdb, only in-frame clones are kept and a portion is missing. The table includes more than 150,000 clones, 80% to 90% detected once. The source material was peripheral blood, sampled on day 0 of AZD1222 vaccination. The receptors originated from an adult in good health. CDR3s include the opening cysteine and the closing phenylalanine or tryptophan. The D gene is left open where the match is weak. Only part of the rows carry a size: once, few, many, or a class if the clone is expanded.

D: NA; V: TRBV28; size: NA; J: TRBJ1-6; length: 15; DNA: TGTGCCAGCAGTTCCATAGAGGGTTTTAATTCACCCCTCCACTTT; CDR3: CASSSIEGFNSPLHF
D: NA; V: TRBV30; size: NA; J: TRBJ1-2; length: 13; DNA: TGTGCCTGGGCTTCCGGGGCCAACTATGGCTACACCTTC; CDR3: CAWASGANYGYTF
D: NA; V: TRBV3-1/TRBV3-2; size: NA; J: TRBJ2-5; length: 13; DNA: TGTGCCAGCAGCCAAGATAGTTCGGAGACCCAGTACTTC; CDR3: CASSQDSSETQYF
D: NA; V: TRBV7-8; size: NA; J: TRBJ2-5; length: 14; DNA: TGTGCCAGCAGCTTAGGGGGTTGGCAAGAGACCCAGTACTTC; CDR3: CASSLGGWQETQYF
D: TRBD1; V: TRBV28; size: NA; J: TRBJ1-6; length: 17; DNA: TGTGCCAGCAGTGCCGGACAGGGGGCAGCCTCTAATTCACCCCTCCACTTT; CDR3: CASSAGQGAASNSPLHF
D: TRBD2; V: TRBV28; size: NA; J: TRBJ2-7; length: 14; DNA: TGTGCCAGCAGGGCTAGCGGGGGGACCTACGAGCAGTACTTC; CDR3: CASRASGGTYEQYF
D: NA; V: TRBV7-9; size: NA; J: TRBJ2-7; length: 11; DNA: TGTGCCGGGTCAGCCTCGGGCGAGCAGTACTTC; CDR3: CAGSASGEQYF
D: NA; V: TRBV10-3; size: NA; J: TRBJ2-1; length: 13; DNA: TGTGCCATCAGTGCTTCCAGGGAGGATGAGCAGTTCTTC; CDR3: CAISASREDEQFF
D: NA; V: TRBV4-2; size: NA; J: TRBJ2-1; length: 16; DNA: TGTGCCAGCAGCCAAGATGGAGGAAGCTCCTACAATGAGCAGTTCTTC; CDR3: CASSQDGGSSYNEQFF
D: NA; V: TRBV14; size: NA; J: TRBJ1-1; length: 13; DNA: TGTGCCAGCAGCCAAGACCGATTCACTGAAGCTTTCTTT; CDR3: CASSQDRFTEAFF
D: TRBD1; V: TRBV28; size: NA; J: TRBJ2-5; length: 14; DNA: TGTGCCAGCAGTTTGGAAGATACAGGGGGGACCCAGTACTTC; CDR3: CASSLEDTGGTQYF
D: NA; V: TRBV12-5; size: NA; J: TRBJ1-1; length: 14; DNA: TGTGCTAGTGCCACAATCAGAGGGAGCACTGAAGCTTTCTTT; CDR3: CASATIRGSTEAFF
D: NA; V: TRBV11-2; size: NA; J: TRBJ2-3; length: 13; DNA: TGTGCCAGCAGCTCGGGACAACTAGATACGCAGTATTTT; CDR3: CASSSGQLDTQYF
D: NA; V: TRBV2; size: NA; J: TRBJ1-5; length: 13; DNA: TGTGCCAGCTCCGAGGGTACAAGAAAGCCCCAGCATTTT; CDR3: CASSEGTRKPQHF
D: NA; V: TRBV28; size: once; J: TRBJ1-3; length: 14; DNA: TGTGCCAGCAGGCAAGGAGGGGTGGGAAACACCATATATTTT; CDR3: CASRQGGVGNTIYF
D: NA; V: TRBV2; size: NA; J: TRBJ1-4; length: 12; DNA: TGTGCCAGCAGGGTGGTGGGCGAAAAACTGTTTTTT; CDR3: CASRVVGEKLFF
D: NA; V: TRBV12-3/TRBV12-4; size: NA; J: TRBJ2-7; length: 13; DNA: TGTGCCAGCAGTTTTAAGCTAAACGGCGAGCAGTACTTC; CDR3: CASSFKLNGEQYF
D: NA; V: TRBV2; size: NA; J: TRBJ2-5; length: 12; DNA: TGTGCCAGCAGAGAGGATGAGGAGACCCAGTACTTC; CDR3: CASREDEETQYF
D: NA; V: TRBV2; size: NA; J: TRBJ1-1; length: 14; DNA: TGTGCCGGCGGGGCTGGGGGATTCCGGACTGAAGCTTTCTTT; CDR3: CAGGAGGFRTEAFF
D: NA; V: TRBV10-1; size: once; J: TRBJ1-3; length: 13; DNA: TGCGCCACCCGACGGGACTCTGGAAACACCATATATTTT; CDR3: CATRRDSGNTIYF
D: NA; V: TRBV6-5; size: NA; J: TRBJ2-2; length: 14; DNA: TGTGCCAGCAGTTACTCTAACACTACCGGGGAGCTGTTTTTT; CDR3: CASSYSNTTGELFF
D: NA; V: TRBV27; size: NA; J: TRBJ2-3; length: 15; DNA: TGTGCCAGCAGTCTCCTAGCGAGCAACCGAGATACGCAGTATTTT; CDR3: CASSLLASNRDTQYF
D: TRBD2; V: TRBV2; size: few; J: TRBJ2-3; length: 14; DNA: TGTGCCAGCATGGCGGGGGGGGAGACAGATACGCAGTATTTT; CDR3: CASMAGGETDTQYF
D: NA; V: TRBV12-5; size: once; J: TRBJ1-6; length: 16; DNA: TGTGCTAGTGGTTTGGTACCCAAACCGTATAATTCACCCCTCCACTTT; CDR3: CASGLVPKPYNSPLHF
D: NA; V: TRBV30; size: NA; J: TRBJ2-7; length: 12; DNA: TGTGCCTTAGAACGACGGGGCTACGAGCAGTACTTC; CDR3: CALERRGYEQYF
D: TRBD1; V: TRBV5-1; size: NA; J: TRBJ1-3; length: 15; DNA: TGCGCCAGCGGGGAAGGACAGGGTGGTGGAAACACCATATATTTT; CDR3: CASGEGQGGGNTIYF
D: NA; V: TRBV27; size: NA; J: TRBJ2-7; length: 14; DNA: TGTGCCAGCAGTTTAAGGGGGAGTTGGAACGAGCAGTACTTC; CDR3: CASSLRGSWNEQYF
D: TRBD1; V: TRBV7-8; size: NA; J: TRBJ2-3; length: 16; DNA: TGTGCCAGCAGCGCGACAGGGACCTCTAGCACAGATACGCAGTATTTT; CDR3: CASSATGTSSTDTQYF
D: NA; V: TRBV7-2; size: NA; J: TRBJ2-4; length: 11; DNA: TGTGCCAGCAGCCCCCAGGGAATTCAGTACTTC; CDR3: CASSPQGIQYF
D: TRBD1; V: TRBV4-3; size: NA; J: TRBJ2-5; length: 17; DNA: TGCGCCAGCAGCCAAAGCGCTCCGGGACAGGGGGCCGAGACCCAGTACTTC; CDR3: CASSQSAPGQGAETQYF
D: NA; V: TRBV6-5; size: NA; J: TRBJ1-6; length: 14; DNA: TGTGCCAGCAGGACGACAGCCAGTAGGTCACCCCTCCACTTT; CDR3: CASRTTASRSPLHF
D: TRBD1; V: TRBV30; size: NA; J: TRBJ1-2; length: 12; DNA: TGTGCCTGGGACAGGGGGCAGAATGGCTACACCTTC; CDR3: CAWDRGQNGYTF
D: NA; V: TRBV7-8; size: few; J: TRBJ1-5; length: 15; DNA: TGTGCCAGCAGCTTAGAAAGGGGAGCGGGACAGCCCCAGCATTTT; CDR3: CASSLERGAGQPQHF
D: NA; V: TRBV18; size: NA; J: TRBJ1-6; length: 16; DNA: TGTGCCAGCTCACGTACCGGGACCCATTCCAATTCACCCCTCCACTTT; CDR3: CASSRTGTHSNSPLHF
D: TRBD1; V: TRBV5-6; size: NA; J: TRBJ1-4; length: 18; DNA: TGTGCCAGCAGCTTGGACCACCCCGGGACAGGGGTATGGGAAAAACTGTTTTTT; CDR3: CASSLDHPGTGVWEKLFF